This TCR beta chain was sequenced for a study of cytomegalovirus exposure and HLA in healthy donors. General study findings and limits: Most likely, a cluster of highly shared sequence variants arose as a sequencing artifact. Later analysis placed DRB1 highest and HLA-C lowest in TCR association rates, which differed by HLA locus. TRBV6-2, TRBV6-3 and some other V segments were unresolvable in 87-base-pair reads.

PCR used 60 Vbeta primers and 13 Jbeta primers. Profiling relied on immunoSEQ multiplex PCR, and the TCRdb table lists in-frame clones only, not all of them. This sample yields about 130,000 clones, of which 75% to 85% are seen a single time; 2.5% to 3% belongs to the top ten. Between the trimmed V and J ends, which lost 4 bases and 3 bases, there was a span of 11 bases. The CDR3 sequence is 13 residues long. CDR1 is SGHRS, CDR2 YFSETQ, per germline. Details on this clone: Its antigen is unknown.

The sequenced sample consisted of PBMCs. The chain links TRBV5-1 to TRBJ2-7; the D gene is possibly TRBD1 (6 bases). This TCR came from a woman between 18 and 30 years old in good health and CMV-seropositive. CDR3 in amino acids: CASSLGTHYEQYF. The DNA of the CDR3 is TGCGCCAGCAGCCTTGGGACACACTACGAGCAGTACTTC.